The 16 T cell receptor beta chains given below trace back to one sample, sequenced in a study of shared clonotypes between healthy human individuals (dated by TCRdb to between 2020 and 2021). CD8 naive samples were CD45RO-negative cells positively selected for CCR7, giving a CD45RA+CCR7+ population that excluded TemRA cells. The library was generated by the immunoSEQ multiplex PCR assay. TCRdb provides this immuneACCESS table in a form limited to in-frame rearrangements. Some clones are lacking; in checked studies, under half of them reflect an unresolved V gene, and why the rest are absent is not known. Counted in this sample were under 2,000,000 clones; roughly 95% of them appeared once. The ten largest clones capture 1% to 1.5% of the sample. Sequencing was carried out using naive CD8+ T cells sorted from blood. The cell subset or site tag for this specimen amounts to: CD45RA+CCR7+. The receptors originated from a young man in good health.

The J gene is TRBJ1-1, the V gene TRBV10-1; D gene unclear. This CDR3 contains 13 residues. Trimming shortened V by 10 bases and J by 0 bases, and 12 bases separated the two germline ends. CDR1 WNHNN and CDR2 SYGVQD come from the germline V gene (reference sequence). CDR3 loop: CATADGLNTEAFF. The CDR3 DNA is TGCGCCACCGCGGACGGCCTGAACACTGAAGCTTTCTTT.

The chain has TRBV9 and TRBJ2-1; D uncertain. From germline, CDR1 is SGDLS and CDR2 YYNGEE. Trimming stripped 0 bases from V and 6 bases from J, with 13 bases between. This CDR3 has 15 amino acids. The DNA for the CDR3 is TGTGCCAGCAGCGTAGCCCCAGTATCTGTCAATGAGCAGTTCTTC. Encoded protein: CASSVAPVSVNEQFF.

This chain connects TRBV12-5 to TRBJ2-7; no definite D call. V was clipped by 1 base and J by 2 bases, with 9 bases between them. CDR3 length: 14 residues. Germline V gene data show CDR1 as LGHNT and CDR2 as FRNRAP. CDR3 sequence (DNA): TGTGCTAGTGGTTTGGGAGCGTCGACCTACGAGCAGTACTTC. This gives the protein CASGLGASTYEQYF. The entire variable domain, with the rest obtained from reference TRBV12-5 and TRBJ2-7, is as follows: DARVTQTPRHKVTEMGQEVTMRCQPILGHNTVFWYRQTMMQGLELLAYFRNRAPLDDSGMPKDRFSAEMPDATLATLKIQPSEPRDSAVYFCASGLGASTYEQYFGPGTRLTVT.

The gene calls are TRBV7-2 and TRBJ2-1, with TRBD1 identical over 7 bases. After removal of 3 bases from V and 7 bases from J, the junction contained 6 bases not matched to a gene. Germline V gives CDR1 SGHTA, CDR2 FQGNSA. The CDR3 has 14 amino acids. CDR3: CASSFLGGWNEQFF. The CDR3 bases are TGTGCCAGCAGCTTTTTAGGGGGCTGGAATGAGCAGTTCTTC.

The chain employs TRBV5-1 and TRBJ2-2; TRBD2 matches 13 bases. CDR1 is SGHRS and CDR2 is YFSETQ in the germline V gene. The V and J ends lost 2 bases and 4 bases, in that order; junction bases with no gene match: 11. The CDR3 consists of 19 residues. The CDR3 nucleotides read TGCGCCAGCAGCTTCACGGGACTAGCGGGGAGTAGGGTCACCGGGGAGCTGTTTTTT. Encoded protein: CASSFTGLAGSRVTGELFF.

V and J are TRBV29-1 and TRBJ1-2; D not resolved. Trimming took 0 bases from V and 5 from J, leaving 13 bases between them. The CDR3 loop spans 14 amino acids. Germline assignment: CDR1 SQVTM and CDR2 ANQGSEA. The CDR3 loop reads CSVEDHDRGYGYTF. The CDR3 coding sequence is TGCAGCGTTGAAGATCACGATCGAGGGTATGGCTACACCTTC.

The CDR3 reads CASSPGGATGELFF. The CDR3 nucleotides read TGCGCCAGCAGCCCGGGGGGGGCCACCGGGGAGCTGTTTTTT. This chain joins TRBV4-1 and TRBJ2-2; 8 bases fit TRBD2. There are 14 residues in the CDR3. With V trimmed by 4 bases and J by 4 bases, 2 bases remained unmatched. CDR1 MGHRA and CDR2 YSYEKL come from the germline V gene.

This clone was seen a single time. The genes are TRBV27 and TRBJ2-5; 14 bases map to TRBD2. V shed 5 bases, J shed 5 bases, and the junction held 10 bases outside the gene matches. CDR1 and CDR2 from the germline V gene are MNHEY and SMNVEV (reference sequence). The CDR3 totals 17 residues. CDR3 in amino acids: CASSKTSGRASPETQYF. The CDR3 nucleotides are TGTGCCAGCAGTAAGACTAGCGGGAGGGCCTCCCCCGAGACCCAGTACTTC.

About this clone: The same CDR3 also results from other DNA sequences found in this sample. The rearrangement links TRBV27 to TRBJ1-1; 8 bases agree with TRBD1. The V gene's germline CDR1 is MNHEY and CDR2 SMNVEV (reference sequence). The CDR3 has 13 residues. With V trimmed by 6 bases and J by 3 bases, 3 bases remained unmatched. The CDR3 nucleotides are TGTGCCAGCAGCCTGACAGGGGACACTGAAGCTTTCTTT. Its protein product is CASSLTGDTEAFF.

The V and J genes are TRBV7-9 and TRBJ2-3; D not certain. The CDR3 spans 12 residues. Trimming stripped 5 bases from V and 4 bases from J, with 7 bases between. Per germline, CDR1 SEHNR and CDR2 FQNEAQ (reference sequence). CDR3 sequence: CASSLKPDTQYF. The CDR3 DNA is TGTGCCAGCAGCCTTAAACCAGATACGCAGTATTTT.

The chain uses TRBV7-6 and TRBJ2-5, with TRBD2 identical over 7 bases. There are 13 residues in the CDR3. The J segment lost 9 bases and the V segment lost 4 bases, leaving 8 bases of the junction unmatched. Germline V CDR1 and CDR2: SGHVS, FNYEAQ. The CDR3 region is CASSSPTRGAQYF. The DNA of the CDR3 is TGTGCCAGCAGCTCACCCACCCGGGGGGCCCAGTACTTC. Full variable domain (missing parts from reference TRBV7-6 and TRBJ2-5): GAGVSQSPRYKVTKRGQDVALRCDPISGHVSLYWYRQALGQGPEFLTYFNYEAQQDKSGLPNDRFSAERPEGSISTLTIQRTEQRDSAMYRCASSSPTRGAQYFGPGTRLLVL.

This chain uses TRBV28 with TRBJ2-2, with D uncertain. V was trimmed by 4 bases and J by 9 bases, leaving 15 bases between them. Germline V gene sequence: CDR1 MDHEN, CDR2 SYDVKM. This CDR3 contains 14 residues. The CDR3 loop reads CASSSRFASRELFF. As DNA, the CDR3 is TGTGCCAGCAGTTCCCGGTTCGCGAGTCGGGAGCTGTTTTTT.

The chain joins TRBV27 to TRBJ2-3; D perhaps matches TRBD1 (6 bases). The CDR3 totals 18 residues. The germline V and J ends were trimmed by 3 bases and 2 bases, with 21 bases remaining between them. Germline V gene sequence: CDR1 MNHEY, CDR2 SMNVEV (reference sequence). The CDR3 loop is CASSFRTMTGPVTDTQYF. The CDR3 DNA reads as TGTGCCAGCAGTTTCCGTACGATGACAGGACCCGTCACAGATACGCAGTATTTT.

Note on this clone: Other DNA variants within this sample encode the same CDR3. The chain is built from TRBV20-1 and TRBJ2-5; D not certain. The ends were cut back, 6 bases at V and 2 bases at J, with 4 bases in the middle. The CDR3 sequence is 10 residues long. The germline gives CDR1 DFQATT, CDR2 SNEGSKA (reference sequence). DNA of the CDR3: TGCAGTGCCACACAAGAGACCCAGTACTTC. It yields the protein CSATQETQYF.

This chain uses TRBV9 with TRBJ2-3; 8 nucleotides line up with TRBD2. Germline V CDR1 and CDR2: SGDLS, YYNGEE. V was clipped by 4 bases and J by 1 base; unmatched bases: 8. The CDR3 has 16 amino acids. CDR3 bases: TGTGCCAGCAGCCCGGGGGGGGCAGGAGGCACAGATACGCAGTATTTT. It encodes CASSPGGAGGTDTQYF.

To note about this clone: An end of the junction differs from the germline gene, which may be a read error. This CDR3 is CATRRGGDSGSYEQYF. The DNA of the CDR3 is TGTGCCACCAGAAGAGGGGGGGATAGCGGGAGTTACGAGCAGTACTTC. This chain links TRBV15 with TRBJ2-7; 9 bases align to TRBD2. Germline assignment: CDR1 LNHNV and CDR2 YYDKDF (reference sequence). This CDR3 contains 16 residues.